The rows below give T cell receptor beta chains drawn from one sample of a study of regulatory T cells in long-lasting Graves disease. In TCRdb, the multiplex PCR reads were re-called with MiXCR into one record per CDR3 protein. The repertoire holds about 540,000 distinct CDR3 sequences, with approximately 12% as singletons. Separately, the same data were catalogued under a study of T cells in Graves' hyperthyroidism and ophthalmopathy.

The material was peripheral blood mononuclear cells (PBMCs), obtained at new diagnosis, from a patient treated with antithyroid drugs. Receptors originate from a man under 40 with Graves disease. Each CDR3 is given without its conserved first and last residue.

v_call	j_call	cdr3_aa
TRBV24-1	TRBJ2-5	ATARGQAQETQY
TRBV3-1	TRBJ1-1	ASSRGGGTEAF
TRBV12-3/TRBV12-4	TRBJ2-7	ASCLGSYEQY
TRBV6-2/TRBV6-3	TRBJ2-3	ASSFHREPTYTQY
TRBV14	TRBJ2-7	ASSPRTSGRFGSYEQY
TRBV30	TRBJ1-1	AWSTGVNTEAF
TRBV5-1	TRBJ1-4	ASSLEGAHTEKLF
TRBV7-2	TRBJ2-7	AILGGTYEQY
TRBV14	TRBJ1-1	ASGQGRGSTEAF
TRBV25-1	TRBJ2-3	ASSPQRGTDTRY
TRBV24-1	TRBJ2-2	ATSVQPTGELF
TRBV7-9	TRBJ2-3	ASSLLASGDTQY
TRBV7-2	TRBJ2-1	ASNNLNEQF
TRBV6-1	TRBJ1-1	ASTSLKSEAF
TRBV20-1	TRBJ2-1	SARARTVYNEQF
TRBV7-6	TRBJ2-5	ASSQQETQY
TRBV15	TRBJ2-1	ATSRASDAFNEQF
TRBV20-1	TRBJ1-5	SAETEDQPQH
TRBV24-1	TRBJ2-1	ATESTDSYNEQF
TRBV5-1	TRBJ2-1	ASSSPTDGGASYNEQF
TRBV12-3/TRBV12-4	TRBJ1-4	ASSPGQPGGLF
TRBV9	TRBJ1-6	ASSVDEYSPLH
TRBV19	TRBJ1-5	ASSQTGDAGQPQH
TRBV7-2	TRBJ2-3	ASSEGRVDTQY